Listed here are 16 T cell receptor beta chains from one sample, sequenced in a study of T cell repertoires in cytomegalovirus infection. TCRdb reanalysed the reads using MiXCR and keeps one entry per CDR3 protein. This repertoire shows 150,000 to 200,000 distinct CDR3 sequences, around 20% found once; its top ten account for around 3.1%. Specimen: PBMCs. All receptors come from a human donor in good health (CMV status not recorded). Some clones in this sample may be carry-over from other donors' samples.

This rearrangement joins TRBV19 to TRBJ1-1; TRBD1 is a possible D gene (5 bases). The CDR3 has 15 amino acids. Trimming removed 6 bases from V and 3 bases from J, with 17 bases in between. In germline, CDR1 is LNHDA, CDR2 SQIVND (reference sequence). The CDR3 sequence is CASSWGYEPDTEAFF. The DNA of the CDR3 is TGTGCCAGTAGCTGGGGGTATGAGCCTGACACTGAAGCTTTCTTT.

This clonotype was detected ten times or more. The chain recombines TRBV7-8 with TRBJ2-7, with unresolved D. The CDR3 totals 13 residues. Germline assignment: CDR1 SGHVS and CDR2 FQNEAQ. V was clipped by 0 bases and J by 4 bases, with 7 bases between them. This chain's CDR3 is CASSLAAPYEQYF. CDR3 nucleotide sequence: TGTGCCAGCAGCTTAGCTGCTCCTTACGAGCAGTACTTC. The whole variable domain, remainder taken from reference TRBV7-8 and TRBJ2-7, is GAGVSQSPRYKVAKRGQDVALRCDPISGHVSLFWYQQALGQGPEFLTYFQNEAQLDKSGLPSDRFFAERPEGSVSTLKIQRTQQEDSAVYLCASSLAAPYEQYFGPGTRLTVT.

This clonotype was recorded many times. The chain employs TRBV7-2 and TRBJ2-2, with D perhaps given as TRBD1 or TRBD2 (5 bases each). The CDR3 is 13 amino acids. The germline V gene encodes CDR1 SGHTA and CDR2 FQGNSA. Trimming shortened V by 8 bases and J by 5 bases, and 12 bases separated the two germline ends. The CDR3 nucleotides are TGTGCCAGCCCGGGGACGGATACCGGGGAGCTGTTTTTT. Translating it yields CASPGTDTGELFF.

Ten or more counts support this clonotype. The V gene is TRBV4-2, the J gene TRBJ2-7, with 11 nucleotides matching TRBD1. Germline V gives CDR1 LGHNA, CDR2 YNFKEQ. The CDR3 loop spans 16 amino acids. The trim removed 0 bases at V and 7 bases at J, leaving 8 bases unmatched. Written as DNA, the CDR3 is TGTGCCAGCAGCCAAGATTCTCCCGGGACAGGGGGGGAGCAGTACTTC. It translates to CASSQDSPGTGGEQYF.

The CDR3 region has the DNA TGTGCCAGCAGTTACCCTGGGGGACAGGCGAACACTGAAGCTTTCTTT. It translates to CASSYPGGQANTEAFF. This sequence joins TRBV28 and TRBJ1-1, with 8 nucleotides matching TRBD1. Trimming removed 4 bases from V and 1 base from J; junction bases left unmatched: 8. Germline CDR1 is MDHEN and CDR2 is SYDVKM. The CDR3 is 16 amino acids.

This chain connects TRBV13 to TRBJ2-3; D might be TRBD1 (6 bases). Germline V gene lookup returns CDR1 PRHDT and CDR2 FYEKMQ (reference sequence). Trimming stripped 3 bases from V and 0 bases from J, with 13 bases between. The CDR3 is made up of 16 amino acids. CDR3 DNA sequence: TGTGCCAGCAGCTTGAGACCAGGGGCTAGCACAGATACGCAGTATTTT. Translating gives CASSLRPGASTDTQYF.

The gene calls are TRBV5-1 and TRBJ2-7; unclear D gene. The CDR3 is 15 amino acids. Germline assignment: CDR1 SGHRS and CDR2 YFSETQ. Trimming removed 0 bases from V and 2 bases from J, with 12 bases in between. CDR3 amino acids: CASSLEAGFAYEQYF. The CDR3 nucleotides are TGCGCCAGCAGCTTGGAGGCAGGTTTCGCCTACGAGCAGTACTTC.

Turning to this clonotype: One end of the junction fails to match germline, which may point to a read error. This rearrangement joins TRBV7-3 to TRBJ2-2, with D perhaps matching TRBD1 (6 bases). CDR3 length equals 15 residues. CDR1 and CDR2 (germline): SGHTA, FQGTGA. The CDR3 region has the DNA TGTACCAGCAGCCCAGACAGGTCAAACACCGGGGAGCTGTTTTTT. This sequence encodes CTSSPDRSNTGELFF.

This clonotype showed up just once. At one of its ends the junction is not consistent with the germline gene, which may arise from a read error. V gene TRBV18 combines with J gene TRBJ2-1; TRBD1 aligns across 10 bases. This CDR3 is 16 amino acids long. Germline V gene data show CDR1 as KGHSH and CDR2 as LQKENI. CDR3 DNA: TGTGCCAGCTCAGACAGGGGGCAAAGCTCCTACGATGAGCAGTTCTTC. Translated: CASSDRGQSSYDEQFF.

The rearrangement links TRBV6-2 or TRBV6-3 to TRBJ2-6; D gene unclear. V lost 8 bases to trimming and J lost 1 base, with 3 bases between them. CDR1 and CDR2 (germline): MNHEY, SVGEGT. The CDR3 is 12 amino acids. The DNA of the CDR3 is TGTGCCAGCGAATCTGGGGCCAACGTCCTGACTTTC. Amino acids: CASESGANVLTF.

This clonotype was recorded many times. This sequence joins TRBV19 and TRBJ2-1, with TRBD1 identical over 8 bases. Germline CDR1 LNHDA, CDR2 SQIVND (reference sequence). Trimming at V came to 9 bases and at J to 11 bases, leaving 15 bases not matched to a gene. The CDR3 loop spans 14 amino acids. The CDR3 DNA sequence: TGTGCCAGCTCCGACAGGGGTGGGTGGGATAAGCAGTTCTTC. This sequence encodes CASSDRGGWDKQFF.

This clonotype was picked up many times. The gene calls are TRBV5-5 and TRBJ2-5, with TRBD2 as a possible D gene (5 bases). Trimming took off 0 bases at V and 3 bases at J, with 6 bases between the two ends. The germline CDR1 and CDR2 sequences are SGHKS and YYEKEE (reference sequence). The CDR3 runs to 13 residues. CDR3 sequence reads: CASSLVGKETQYF. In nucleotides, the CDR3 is TGTGCCAGCAGCTTGGTCGGGAAAGAGACCCAGTACTTC.

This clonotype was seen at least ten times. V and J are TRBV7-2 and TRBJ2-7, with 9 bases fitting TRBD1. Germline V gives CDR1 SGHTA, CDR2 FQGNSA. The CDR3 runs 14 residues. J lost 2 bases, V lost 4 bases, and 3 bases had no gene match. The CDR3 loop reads CASSSRDRAYEQYF. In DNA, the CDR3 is TGTGCCAGCAGCTCCCGGGACAGGGCCTACGAGCAGTACTTC.

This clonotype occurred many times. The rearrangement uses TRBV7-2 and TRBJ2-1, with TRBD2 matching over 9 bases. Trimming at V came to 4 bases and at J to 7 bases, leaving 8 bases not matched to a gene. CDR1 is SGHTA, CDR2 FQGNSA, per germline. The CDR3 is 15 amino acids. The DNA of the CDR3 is TGTGCCAGCAGCTCTCAGACTAGCGGCCGGAATGAGCAGTTCTTC. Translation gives CASSSQTSGRNEQFF.

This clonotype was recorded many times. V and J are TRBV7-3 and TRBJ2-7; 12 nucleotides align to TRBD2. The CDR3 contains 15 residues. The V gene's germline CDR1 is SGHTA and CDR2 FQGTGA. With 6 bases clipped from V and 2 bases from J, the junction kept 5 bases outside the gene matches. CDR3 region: CASRKGLAGTYEQYF. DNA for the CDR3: TGTGCCAGCAGGAAAGGACTAGCGGGAACCTACGAGCAGTACTTC.

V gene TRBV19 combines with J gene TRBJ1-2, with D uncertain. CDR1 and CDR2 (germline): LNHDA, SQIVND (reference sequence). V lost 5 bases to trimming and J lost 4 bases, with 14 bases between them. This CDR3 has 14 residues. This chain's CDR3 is CASSAERRSYGYTF. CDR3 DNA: TGTGCCAGTAGTGCTGAGAGGCGGAGCTATGGCTACACCTTC.